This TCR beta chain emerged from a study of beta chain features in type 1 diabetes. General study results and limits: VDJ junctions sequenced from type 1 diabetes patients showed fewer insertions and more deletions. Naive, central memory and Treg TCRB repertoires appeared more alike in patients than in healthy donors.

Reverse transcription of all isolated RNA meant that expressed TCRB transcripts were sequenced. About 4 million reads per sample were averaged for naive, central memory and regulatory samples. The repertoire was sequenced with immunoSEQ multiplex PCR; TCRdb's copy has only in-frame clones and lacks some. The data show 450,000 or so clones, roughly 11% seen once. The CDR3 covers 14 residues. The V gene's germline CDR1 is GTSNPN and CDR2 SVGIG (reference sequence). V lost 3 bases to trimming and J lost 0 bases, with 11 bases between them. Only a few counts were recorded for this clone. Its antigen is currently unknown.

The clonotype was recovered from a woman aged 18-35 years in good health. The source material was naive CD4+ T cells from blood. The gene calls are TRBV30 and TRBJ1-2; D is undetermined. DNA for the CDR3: TGTGCCTGGAGGGGAGCCATCTCTAACTATGGCTACACCTTC. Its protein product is CAWRGAISNYGYTF.